This T cell receptor (beta chain) was identified in a study of cytomegalovirus exposure and HLA in healthy donors. Germline lookup yields CDR1 SGHRS and CDR2 YFSETQ. This CDR3 has 13 residues. Losses at the gene ends were 4 bases for V and 2 bases for J; bases not matched to a gene: 3. Vbeta (60) and Jbeta (13) primers were used in the PCR. Some clones are missing from TCRdb's copy, which holds only in-frame ones; the method was immunoSEQ multiplex PCR. The table lists some 120,000 clones, roughly 75% of them singletons. Sequenced: PBMCs. The source of this sequence is a man aged 25-45 years in good health and CMV-seronegative. The chain recombines TRBV5-1 with TRBJ2-7, with 7 bases identical to TRBD2. In DNA form, the CDR3 reads TGCGCCAGCAGCATAGGGACTACCTACGAGCAGTACTTC. This sequence encodes CASSIGTTYEQYF.